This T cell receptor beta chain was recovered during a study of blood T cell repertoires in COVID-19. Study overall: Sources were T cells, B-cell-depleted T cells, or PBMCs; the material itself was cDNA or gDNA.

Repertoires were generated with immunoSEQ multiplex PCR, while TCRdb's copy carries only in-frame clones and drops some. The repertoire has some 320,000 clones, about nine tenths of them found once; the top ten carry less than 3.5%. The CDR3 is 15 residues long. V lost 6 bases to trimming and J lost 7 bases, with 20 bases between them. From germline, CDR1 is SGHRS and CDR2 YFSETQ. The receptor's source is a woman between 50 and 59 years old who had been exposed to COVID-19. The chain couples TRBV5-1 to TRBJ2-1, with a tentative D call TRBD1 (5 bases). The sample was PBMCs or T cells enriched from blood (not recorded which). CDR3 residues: CASTNLGAGINEQFF. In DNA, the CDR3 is TGCGCCAGCACAAACTTAGGGGCAGGGATAAATGAGCAGTTCTTC.